These 20 T cell receptor beta chains came from one sample sequenced in a study of blood T cell repertoires in COVID-19. Method: immunoSEQ multiplex PCR; TCRdb's copy keeps in-frame clones and lacks some. The repertoire consists of some 70,000 clones, with roughly 79% occurring once and the leading ten covering 20% to 25%. Material for sequencing was peripheral blood. These receptors were taken from a woman in her 70s with acute or convalescent COVID-19.

V is TRBV5-1 and J is TRBJ2-5; D might be TRBD1 (6 bases). Per the germline V gene, CDR1 is SGHRS and CDR2 is YFSETQ. The CDR3 is made up of 13 amino acids. Trimming left V 0 bases short and J 7 bases short, with 10 bases between. The chain's CDR3 is CASSLDRVGTQYF. The CDR3 DNA follows: TGCGCCAGCAGCTTGGACAGGGTGGGGACCCAGTACTTC.

V and J are TRBV2 and TRBJ2-7; 11 nucleotides align to TRBD2. In germline, CDR1 is SNHLY, CDR2 FYNNEI. The trim removed 6 bases at V and 5 bases at J, leaving 9 bases unmatched. This CDR3 has 15 residues. CDR3 loop: CASRVSGRDIHEQYF. The CDR3 DNA is TGTGCCAGCAGGGTTAGCGGGAGGGATATACACGAGCAGTACTTC.

The chain uses TRBV3-1 (or the pseudogene TRBV3-2) and TRBJ2-7; no clear D gene. The V gene's germline CDR1 is LGHDT and CDR2 YNNKEL (reference sequence). The length of the CDR3 is 13 residues. V lost 0 bases, J lost 6 bases, and 9 bases lay in between. The CDR3 DNA reads as TGTGCCAGCAGCCAAGACAGGAAACGCGAGCAGTACTTC. Protein: CASSQDRKREQYF.

This clone was observed once. The chain uses TRBV7-6 and TRBJ2-5; D remains unclear. Germline V gives CDR1 SGHVS, CDR2 FNYEAQ. V lost 1 base and J lost 1, with 4 bases in between. The CDR3 contains 13 residues. Here the CDR3 DNA reads TGTGCCAGCAGCTTAGACAGCCAAGAGACCCAGTACTTC. Translating it yields CASSLDSQETQYF.

The rearrangement uses TRBV14 and TRBJ1-5; TRBD1 is a possible D gene (5 bases). Germline CDR1 is SGHDN and CDR2 is FVKESK. The CDR3 totals 15 residues. Trimming pared 4 bases from V and 4 bases from J, leaving 14 bases between. The DNA of the CDR3 is TGTGCCAGCAGCCCAGCGGGGGTAGGGAATCAGCCCCAGCATTTT. Its translation is CASSPAGVGNQPQHF.

J is TRBJ2-1 and V is TRBV18; TRBD1 matches 9 bases. The CDR3 contains 13 residues. CDR1 is KGHSH and CDR2 is LQKENI in the germline V gene. V was pared by 9 bases and J by 8 bases, with 8 bases of the junction left unmatched. The DNA of the CDR3 is TGTGCCAGTTCGGGACAGGGATCGGATGAGCAGTTCTTC. This translates into CASSGQGSDEQFF.

This clone was observed a single time. The chain joins TRBV11-2 to TRBJ2-5, with 8 positions matching TRBD1. The CDR3 covers 14 residues. Germline V gene lookup returns CDR1 SGHAT and CDR2 FQNNGV. With V trimmed by 5 bases and J by 1 base, 3 bases remained unmatched. CDR3 DNA sequence: TGTGCCAGCAGCACGGACAGGGCCCAAGAGACCCAGTACTTC. This encodes CASSTDRAQETQYF. Drawing the rest from reference TRBV11-2 and TRBJ2-5, the complete variable domain is EAGVAQSPRYKIIEKRQSVAFWCNPISGHATLYWYQQILGQGPKLLIQFQNNGVVDDSQLPKDRFSAERLKGVDSTLKIQPAKLEDSAVYLCASSTDRAQETQYFGPGTRLLVL.

This chain joins TRBV9 and TRBJ2-1; a weak D match, TRBD2 (5 bases). From germline, CDR1 is SGDLS and CDR2 YYNGEE. V was clipped by 0 bases and J by 0 bases, with 7 bases between them. The CDR3 sequence is 15 residues long. CDR3 amino acids: CASSVVSGSYNEQFF. In nucleotides, the CDR3 is TGTGCCAGCAGCGTAGTCAGCGGCTCCTACAATGAGCAGTTCTTC.

This clone occurred once. The V and J genes are TRBV7-2 and TRBJ2-1; 7 positions match TRBD2. Trimming cost V 6 bases and J 3 bases; bases outside gene matches: 5. The CDR3 totals 14 residues. Germline V gene data show CDR1 as SGHTA and CDR2 as FQGNSA. The CDR3: CASSPLAHYNEQFF. The CDR3, as DNA: TGTGCCAGCAGTCCACTAGCGCACTACAATGAGCAGTTCTTC.

The V call is TRBV27, the J call TRBJ1-2; the match to TRBD1 covers 9 bases. Germline CDR1 MNHEY, CDR2 SMNVEV (reference sequence). This CDR3 is built from 14 residues. V lost 4 bases and J lost 5; bases outside the gene matches: 5. The CDR3 coding sequence is TGTGCCAGCAGTTATGGGACAGGGTATTATGGCTACACCTTC. Encoded protein: CASSYGTGYYGYTF.

The CDR3 region is CASSPASGRSETQYF. CDR3 coding DNA: TGTGCCAGCAGTCCCGCTAGCGGGAGGTCGGAGACCCAGTACTTC. The V gene is TRBV6-2 or TRBV6-3, the J gene TRBJ2-5; 11 bases map to TRBD2. The germline V gene has CDR1 MNHEY and CDR2 SVGEGT. CDR3 length: 15 residues. The ends lost 5 bases at V and 5 bases at J; junction bases unmatched: 7.

The rearrangement links TRBV4-2 to TRBJ2-7, with 10 bases aligning to TRBD2. Germline V gene lookup returns CDR1 LGHNA and CDR2 YNFKEQ. The CDR3 is 17 residues long. Trimming at V came to 6 bases and at J to 3 bases, leaving 14 bases not matched to a gene. CDR3 coding DNA: TGTGCCAGCAGTCTCAACCCCCAGCGGGAGGGCGGCTACGAGCAGTACTTC. Its protein product is CASSLNPQREGGYEQYF.

The chain uses TRBV28 and TRBJ2-7, with 9 bases that match TRBD2. Germline lookup yields CDR1 MDHEN and CDR2 SYDVKM. The CDR3 is made up of 14 amino acids. Trimming at V came to 5 bases and at J to 2 bases, leaving 4 bases not matched to a gene. The CDR3, as DNA: TGTGCCAGCAGTACTAGCGGGCCTACCTACGAGCAGTACTTC. It codes for CASSTSGPTYEQYF.

The genes are TRBV5-8 and TRBJ1-1, with 7 bases identical to TRBD1. V lost 3 bases and J lost 5; bases outside the gene matches: 7. The CDR3 loop spans 14 amino acids. Germline lookup yields CDR1 SGHTS and CDR2 YDEGEE. The CDR3, as DNA: TGTGCCAGCAGCTCAGGGGGAAAAGGTACTGAAGCTTTCTTT. This codes for CASSSGGKGTEAFF.

The CDR3 loop reads CASSVAGLDRVAGETQYF. In nucleotides, the CDR3 is TGTGCCAGCAGCGTAGCTGGATTGGACAGGGTGGCAGGAGAGACCCAGTACTTC. The gene calls are TRBV9 and TRBJ2-5; 8 nucleotides align to TRBD1. The J segment lost 4 bases and the V segment lost 0 bases, leaving 14 bases of the junction unmatched. Germline CDR1 reads SGDLS; CDR2 reads YYNGEE. This CDR3 has 18 amino acids.

The chain combines TRBV4-2 with TRBJ2-1; 10 bases match TRBD2. The CDR3 contains 18 residues. Trimming at V came to 4 bases and at J to 6 bases, leaving 15 bases not matched to a gene. The germline V gene has CDR1 LGHNA and CDR2 YNFKEQ. CDR3 sequence: CASSLGLAGVFSGNEQFF. The DNA of the CDR3 is TGTGCCAGCAGCCTTGGGCTAGCGGGAGTTTTTTCGGGCAATGAGCAGTTCTTC.

The chain has TRBV4-2 and TRBJ2-7; 7 nucleotides line up with TRBD1. V lost 0 bases and J lost 0; bases outside the gene matches: 2. The CDR3 consists of 15 residues. Germline V gene sequence: CDR1 LGHNA, CDR2 YNFKEQ. The CDR3 spells CASSQDPGGSYEQYF. In DNA form, the CDR3 reads TGTGCCAGCAGCCAAGATCCAGGGGGCTCCTACGAGCAGTACTTC.

The chain couples TRBV5-1 to TRBJ1-3, with D tentatively TRBD1 (6 bases). Trimming left V 0 bases short and J 3 bases short, with 13 bases between. The germline V gene has CDR1 SGHRS and CDR2 YFSETQ. The CDR3 has 16 amino acids. Here the CDR3 reads CASSLEPGENGNTIYF. CDR3 DNA sequence: TGCGCCAGCAGCTTGGAGCCAGGGGAAAATGGAAACACCATATATTTT.

The genes are TRBV27 and TRBJ1-2; possible D gene TRBD1, 6 bases. From germline, CDR1 is MNHEY and CDR2 SMNVEV (reference sequence). This CDR3 has 15 amino acids. V was cut by 6 bases and J by 4 bases, with 18 bases left in between. CDR3 amino acids: CASRRGGLGIYGYTF. The CDR3 bases are TGTGCCAGCAGACGGGGGGGCCTCGGGATCTATGGCTACACCTTC.

This sequence joins TRBV27 and TRBJ2-2, with a weak D call TRBD1 (5 bases). Trimming took 6 bases from V and 4 from J, leaving 12 bases between them. Germline V gives CDR1 MNHEY, CDR2 SMNVEV (reference sequence). The length of the CDR3 is 14 residues. CDR3 bases: TGTGCCAGCAGATCCCAGACAGTCACCGGGGAGCTGTTTTTT. This codes for CASRSQTVTGELFF.